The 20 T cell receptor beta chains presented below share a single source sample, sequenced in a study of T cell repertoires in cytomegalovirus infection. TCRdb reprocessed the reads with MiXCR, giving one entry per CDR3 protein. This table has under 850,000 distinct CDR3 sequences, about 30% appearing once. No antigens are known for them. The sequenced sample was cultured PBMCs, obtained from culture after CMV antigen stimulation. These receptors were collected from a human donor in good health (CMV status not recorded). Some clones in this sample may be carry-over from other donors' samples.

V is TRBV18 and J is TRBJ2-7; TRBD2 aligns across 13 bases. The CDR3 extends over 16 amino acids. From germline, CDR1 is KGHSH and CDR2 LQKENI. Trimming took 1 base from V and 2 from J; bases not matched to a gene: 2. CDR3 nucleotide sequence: TGTGCCAGCTCACCACGACTAGCGGGAGGAACCTACGAGCAGTACTTC. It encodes CASSPRLAGGTYEQYF.

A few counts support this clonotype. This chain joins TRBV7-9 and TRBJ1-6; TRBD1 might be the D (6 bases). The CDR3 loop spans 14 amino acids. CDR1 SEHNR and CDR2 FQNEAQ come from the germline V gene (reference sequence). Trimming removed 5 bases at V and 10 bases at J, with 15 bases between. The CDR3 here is CASSPTGAGSPLHF. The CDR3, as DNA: TGTGCCAGCAGCCCGACGGGGGCTGGATCACCCCTCCACTTT.

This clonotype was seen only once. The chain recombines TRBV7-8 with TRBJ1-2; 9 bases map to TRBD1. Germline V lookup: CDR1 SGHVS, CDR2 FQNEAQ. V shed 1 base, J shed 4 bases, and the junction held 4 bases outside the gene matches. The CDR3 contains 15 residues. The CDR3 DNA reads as TGTGCCAGCAGCTTAGAGGGACAGGGATTCTATGGCTACACCTTC. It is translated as CASSLEGQGFYGYTF.

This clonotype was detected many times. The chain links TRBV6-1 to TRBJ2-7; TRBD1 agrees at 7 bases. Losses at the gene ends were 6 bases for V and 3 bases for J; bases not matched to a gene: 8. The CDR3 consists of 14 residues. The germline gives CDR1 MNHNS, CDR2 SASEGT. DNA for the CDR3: TGTGCCAGCAGACTGTACAGGGGAGACTACGAGCAGTACTTC. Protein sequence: CASRLYRGDYEQYF.

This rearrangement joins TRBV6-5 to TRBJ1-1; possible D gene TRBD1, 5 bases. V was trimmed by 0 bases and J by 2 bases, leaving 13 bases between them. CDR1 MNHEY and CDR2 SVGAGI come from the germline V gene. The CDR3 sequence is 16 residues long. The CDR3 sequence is CASSYSAGSQNTEAFF. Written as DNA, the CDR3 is TGTGCCAGCAGTTACTCGGCAGGGTCCCAAAACACTGAAGCTTTCTTT.

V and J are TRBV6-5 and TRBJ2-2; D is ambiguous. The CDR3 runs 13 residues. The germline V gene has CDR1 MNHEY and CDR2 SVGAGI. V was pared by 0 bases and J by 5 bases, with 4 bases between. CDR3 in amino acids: CASSYSVTGELFF. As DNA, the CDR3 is TGTGCCAGCAGTTACTCGGTGACCGGGGAGCTGTTTTTT.

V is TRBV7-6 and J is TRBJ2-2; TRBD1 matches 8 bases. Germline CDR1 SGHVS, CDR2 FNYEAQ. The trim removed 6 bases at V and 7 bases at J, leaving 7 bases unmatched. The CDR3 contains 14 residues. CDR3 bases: TGTGCCAGCAGACCCGACAGGGGCGGCGGGGAGCTGTTTTTT. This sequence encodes CASRPDRGGGELFF.

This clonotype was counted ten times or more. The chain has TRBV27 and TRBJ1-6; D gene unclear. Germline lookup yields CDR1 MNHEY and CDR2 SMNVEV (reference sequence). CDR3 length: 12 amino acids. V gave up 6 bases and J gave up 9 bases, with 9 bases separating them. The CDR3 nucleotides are TGTGCCAGCAGCTTCGGCGGTTCACCCCTCCACTTT. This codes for CASSFGGSPLHF.

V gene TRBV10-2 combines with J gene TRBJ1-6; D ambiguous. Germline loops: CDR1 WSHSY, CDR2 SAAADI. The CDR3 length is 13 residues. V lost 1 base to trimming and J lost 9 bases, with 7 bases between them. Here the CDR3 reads CASSEWGGSPLHF. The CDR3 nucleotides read TGCGCCAGCAGTGAGTGGGGAGGTTCACCCCTCCACTTT.

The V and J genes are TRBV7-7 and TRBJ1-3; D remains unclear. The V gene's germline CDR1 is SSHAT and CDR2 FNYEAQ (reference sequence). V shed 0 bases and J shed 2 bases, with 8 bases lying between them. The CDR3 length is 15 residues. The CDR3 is CASSLALAAGNTIYF. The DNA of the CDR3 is TGTGCCAGCAGCTTAGCGCTGGCCGCTGGAAACACCATATATTTT.

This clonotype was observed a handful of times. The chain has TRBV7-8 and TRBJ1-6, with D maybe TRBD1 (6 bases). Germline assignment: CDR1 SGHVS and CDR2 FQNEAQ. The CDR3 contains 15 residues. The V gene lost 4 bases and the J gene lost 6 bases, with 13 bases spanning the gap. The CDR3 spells CASSSYRVGNSPLHF. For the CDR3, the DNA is TGTGCCAGCAGCTCCTACAGGGTTGGTAATTCACCCCTCCACTTT.

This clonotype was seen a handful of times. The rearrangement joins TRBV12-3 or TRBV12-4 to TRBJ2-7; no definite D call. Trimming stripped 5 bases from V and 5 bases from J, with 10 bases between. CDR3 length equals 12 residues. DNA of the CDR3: TGTGCCAGCAGTCGAGGTTTTGACGAGCAGTACTTC. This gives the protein CASSRGFDEQYF.

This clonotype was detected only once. The CDR3 DNA is TGTGCCAGCAAAGGTCCAACACGGGGGACCTCACCCCTCCACTTT. Protein: CASKGPTRGTSPLHF. The chain is built from TRBV2 and TRBJ1-6, with D possibly TRBD1 on 5 matching bases. The CDR3 sequence is 15 residues long. The germline V gene has CDR1 SNHLY and CDR2 FYNNEI. V was shortened by 7 bases and J by 10 bases, with 20 bases between the two germline ends.

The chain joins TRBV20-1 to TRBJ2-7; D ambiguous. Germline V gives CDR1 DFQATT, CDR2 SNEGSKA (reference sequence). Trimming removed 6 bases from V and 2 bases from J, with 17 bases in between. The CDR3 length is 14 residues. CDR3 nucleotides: TGCAGTGCGCCGGAAAGGCGACGACCCTACGAGCAGTACTTC. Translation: CSAPERRRPYEQYF.

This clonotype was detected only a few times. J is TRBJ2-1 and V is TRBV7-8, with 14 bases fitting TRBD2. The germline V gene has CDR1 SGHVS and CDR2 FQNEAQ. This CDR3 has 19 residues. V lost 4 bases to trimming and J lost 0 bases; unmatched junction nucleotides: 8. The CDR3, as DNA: TGTGCCAGCAGCTCGGGACTAGCGGGAGTTACTAACTCCTACAATGAGCAGTTCTTC. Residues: CASSSGLAGVTNSYNEQFF.

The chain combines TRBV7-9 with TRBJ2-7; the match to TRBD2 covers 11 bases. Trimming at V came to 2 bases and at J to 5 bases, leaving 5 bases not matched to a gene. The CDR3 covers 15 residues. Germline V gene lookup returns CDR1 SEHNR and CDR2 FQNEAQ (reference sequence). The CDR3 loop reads CASSLISGGADEQYF. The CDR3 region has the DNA TGTGCCAGCAGCTTAATTAGCGGGGGGGCAGACGAGCAGTACTTC.

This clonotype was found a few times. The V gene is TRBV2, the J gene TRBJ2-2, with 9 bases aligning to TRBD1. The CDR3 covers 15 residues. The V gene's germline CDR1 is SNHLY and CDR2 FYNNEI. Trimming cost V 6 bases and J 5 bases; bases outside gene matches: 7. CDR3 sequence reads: CASRGQGIRTGELFF. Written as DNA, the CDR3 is TGTGCCAGCAGGGGACAGGGAATTAGGACCGGGGAGCTGTTTTTT.

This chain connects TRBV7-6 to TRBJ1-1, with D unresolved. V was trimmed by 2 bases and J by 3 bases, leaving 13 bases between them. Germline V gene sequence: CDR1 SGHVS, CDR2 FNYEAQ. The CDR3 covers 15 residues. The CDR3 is CASSLRGGIDTEAFF. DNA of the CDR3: TGTGCCAGCAGCTTACGGGGAGGTATAGACACTGAAGCTTTCTTT.

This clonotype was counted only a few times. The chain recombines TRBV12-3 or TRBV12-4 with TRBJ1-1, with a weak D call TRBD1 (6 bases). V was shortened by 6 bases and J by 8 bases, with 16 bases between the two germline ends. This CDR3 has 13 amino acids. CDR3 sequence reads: CASSKLGGGEAFF. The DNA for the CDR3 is TGTGCCAGCAGCAAATTAGGGGGGGGCGAAGCTTTCTTT.

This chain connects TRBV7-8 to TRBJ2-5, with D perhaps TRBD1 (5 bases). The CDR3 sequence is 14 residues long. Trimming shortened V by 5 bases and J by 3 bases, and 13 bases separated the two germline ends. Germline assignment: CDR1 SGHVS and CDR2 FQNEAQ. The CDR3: CASSDSLRKETQYF. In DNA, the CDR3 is TGTGCCAGCAGCGACAGTCTCCGTAAAGAGACCCAGTACTTC.